This T cell receptor beta chain was profiled in a study of cytomegalovirus exposure and HLA in healthy donors (TCRdb year 2017). For the study in its entirety: According to an earlier analysis of 550 to 750 of the donors, some 180 million T cells yielded 117 million unique TCR beta sequences and about 300 Gb of sequence data. To study patterns of TCR occurrence, a later analysis re-analyzed previously published TCR beta repertoires from 500 to 850 donors and added high-resolution HLA genotyping. Rather than using new phenotypic data, the later analysis identified candidate immune exposures from TCR beta sequences and from how often those sequences occurred across donors. HLA typing covered class I and class II loci at four-digit resolution. High-throughput TCR immunosequencing, statistical association of individual TCRs with disease status, and machine learning were combined to predict cytomegalovirus infection status. An earlier analysis of more than 450 of the donors used high-throughput TCR beta sequencing to judge whether each TCR beta V gene segment behaved as functional or pseudogenic. Among about 360 genotyped donors of the cohort, an average of 235,054 unique TCR beta nucleotide sequences were sequenced per donor, around 20% of them non-productive. Along with the approximately 700-subject first cohort, a separate validation cohort of 120 different subjects was used. Of the approximately 400 genotyped donors, over 65% fell in the genetic ancestry cluster associated with self-reported Caucasian donors. The aim of the study was to test whether cataloging public T cell receptors could identify signatures of past pathogen exposure. In a later genetic analysis, genome-wide SNP genotypes for about 65% of the roughly 700 donors were used, and that subset was treated as a discovery cohort. Alongside the repertoire data, information on donor age, sex, ethnicity and CMV serostatus was compiled. The T cell repertoires of around 730 subjects were profiled by immunosequencing and related to cytomegalovirus serostatus. The number of donors typed differed by locus, with about 620-630 for A, B, C, DRB1 and DQB1, around 560 for DQA1, 606 for DPA1, and 450 to 480 for DPB1. About five DR-DQ haplotypes were handled as single units for association and clustering because linkage in the cohort was strong. Every discovery cohort repertoire had been produced on one sequencing platform. An early release that covered about 640 HLA-typed donors contained around 300 gigabases of sequencing data and 70 million to 100 million unique TCR sequences.

The germline V gene (reference sequence) yields MNHEY for CDR1 and SMNVEV for CDR2. The CDR3 has 14 amino acids, counting the end cysteine and phenylalanine. Only CDR3 DNA is held: 42 bases, read in frame from base 1. Unmatched junction bases come to 3, with V trimmed by 5 bases and J by 4 bases. About this clone itself: This receptor's antigen is unknown. No per-base quality is available; no much larger clone lies one base away. This CDR3 is also generated by other DNA sequences in the sample.

Beyond this particular receptor, the publication reports: Roughly uniform sequencing depth across donors was assumed in presence/absence analyses, although this assumption may not hold. In a later genetic analysis, a missense DCLRE1C variant was associated with V-gene and J-gene trimming of TCR beta chains, and the association was replicated in an independent cohort. Strong co-occurrence of HLA alleles, especially DR and DQ, made assigning TCR associations to individual alleles difficult. A further reported finding was that TCR beta sequences accurately predicted the HLA-A and HLA-B alleles for most subjects in the first cohort. A group of highly shared sequence variants was considered likely to be a technical artifact of the sequencing pipeline. In an earlier analysis of roughly 560 of the donors, most TCR beta V segments were observed in productive rearrangements about 87% or about 30% of the time, broadly matching IMGT annotations. Across donors, most TCR sequences were observed very rarely, whereas some public TCRs were present in many individuals. About 17 rarely observed V segments, including chromosome 9 orphons, were excluded from the earlier analysis of approximately 500 of the donors because counts were too low. In a later genetic analysis, fewer N-insertions in productive TCRs were reported among donors in an Asian-associated ancestry cluster than the approximately 710-donor mean. In vitro tests confirmed that a few of the cytomegalovirus-associated TCR beta chains recognize cytomegalovirus antigens. Correlated functional status among segregating V segments might reflect linkage disequilibrium, but an unknown experimental factor could not be ruled out. Because some donors lacked HLA typing at each locus, the association tests relied only on the typed subset. According to a later analysis, parvovirus B19, influenza, CMV and Epstein-Barr virus appeared linked to several top co-occurrence clusters. The authors suggested that the approach could potentially be generalized to other disease states and immunological phenotypes. In the study, roughly 160 TCR beta chains were listed as associated with cytomegalovirus. A later analysis associated 15,000 to 20,000 TCR beta sequences with specific HLA alleles at a false discovery rate of 0.05. The classifier was reported to diagnose cytomegalovirus status with high specificity and sensitivity in both the original cohort and the validation cohort. In a later analysis, most CMV-associated TCR beta chains were found to appear HLA-restricted, with HLA associations seemingly driven largely by CMV exposure. According to a later analysis, TCR association rates differed among HLA loci, with DRB1 alleles showing the most associated TCRs and HLA-C alleles showing the fewest. The cohort was sequenced for TCR beta chains only, and without alpha or paired-chain data the features that could be detected were limited. Some IMGT-functional V segments, including TRBV6-2 and TRBV6-3, could not be told apart with the 87-base-pair reads, so those segments were excluded. A later analysis found that HLA-associated TCR beta chains were more clonally expanded and had lower generation probabilities than equally common non-associated chains. CMV serostatus was the only immune exposure information available for the cohort.

The protocol used for the library was the immunoSEQ multiplex PCR assay. A mixture of 60 forward primers for TCR Vbeta segments and 13 reverse primers for TCR Jbeta segments was used in the multiplex PCR. The CDR3 region of rearranged TCR beta genes was amplified from genomic DNA with a multiplex PCR assay. The Illumina HiSeq System was used to sequence the amplified TCR beta libraries as 87-base-pair reads. The authors processed their data as follows. A later analysis tallied 75 million to 85 million unique TCR beta chains across the 640 or so repertoires, and approximately 12 million of those chains were shared by two or more donors. To remove PCR and sequencing errors, raw reads were error-corrected and collapsed into unique sequences using a nearest-neighbor algorithm that merged closely related sequences. Alignment of CDR3 sequences to IMGT reference sequences was used to assign V, D and J gene segments. Each retained sequence needed at least a six-nucleotide match to both a V gene segment and a J gene segment. A rearrangement was called productive if the CDR3 had no stop codons and remained in frame with V and J, and every other rearrangement was called non-productive. Following IMGT convention, CDR3 was defined as the stretch from the second conserved V-encoded cysteine up to the conserved J-encoded phenylalanine. The earlier analysis of around 640 of the donors excluded sequences that lacked an unambiguous match to a single V gene segment. An earlier analysis of approximately 590 of the donors classified V segments as functional when productive rearrangements were above 56.7% and as segregating when the standard deviation between donors was above 5%. A statistical classification framework was developed to diagnose cytomegalovirus status using the catalog of TCR beta chain sequences. In a later analysis, V and J genes were assigned by comparing TCR nucleotide sequences against IMGT/GENE-DB human TR gene sequences. In a later analysis, CDR3 sequences and most-parsimonious VDJ recombination scenarios were assigned using the TCRdist pipeline. In a later analysis, every TCR beta chain was defined by the combination of its CDR3 amino acid sequence and its V-gene family, and reads without a unique V-gene family were dropped. A later analysis removed roughly 590 highly shared, low-generation-probability nucleotide sequences to deal with suspected cross-contamination and a sequencing artifact. In a later analysis, a clonal expansion index for each public chain was calculated from normalized within-repertoire ranks of inferred template counts. A later analysis computed generation probabilities with a VDJ recombination model fitted to out-of-frame rearrangements, and checked the results against IGoR. A later analysis scored TCR-TCR, TCR-HLA and TCR-CMV co-occurrence with hypergeometric tests, applying a repertoire-size bias correction to TCR pairs. False discovery rates were estimated in a later analysis by permuting HLA or CMV assignments 20 times. A later analysis grouped co-occurring TCRs with DBSCAN, adding TCRdist sequence similarity when clustering within HLA-allele-positive subsets. Repertoires with fewer than 30,000 or more than 120,000 public chains, plus five repertoires with anomalous nucleotide sharing, were excluded from co-occurrence clustering. Imported from immuneACCESS, the table was reduced by TCRdb to in-frame sequences with V and J called. These copies leave out some clones; in studies compared against another copy, an unresolved V gene accounts for under half, and the cause of the remainder is not known. V and J calls and clone size are as listed in that table; D and trimming were resolved from the DNA. The sample data list roughly 130,000 clones, and 80% of these were observed just once. The ten biggest clones cover 2% to 3% of the sample.

The cohort consisted of approximately 670 healthy bone marrow donors. At the time of sampling, all cohort members were nominally healthy, though unrecorded immune exposures were likely present. The donor tested CMV seronegative and was one of the 352 seronegative cohort members. A peripheral blood sample was collected from each donor, and TCR beta sequencing was performed on peripheral blood mononuclear cells. The Qiagen DNeasy Blood Extraction Kit was used to extract genomic DNA from the blood cell samples. The rearranged chain carries TRBV27 and TRBJ1-5; 9 middle bases align to TRBD1. This clonotype was obtained from a man younger than 45 in good health and CMV-seronegative. The source material was PBMCs. The sequenced DNA is TGTGCCAGCAGTCCAGGACAGGGGAATCAGCCCCAGCATTTT. This yields the protein CASSPGQGNQPQHF.